This is a list of T cell receptor beta chains from one sample in a study of control samples from healthy donors and cancer patients. Clones were sequenced by immunoSEQ multiplex PCR, and TCRdb holds only the in-frame ones, with some missing. Of roughly 120,000 clones in the sample, over 90% were seen once. Source material: blood. The source is a man aged 30-40 years in good health. Each CDR3 is given with its conserved first and last residue. Each record gives: V gene, clone size, D gene, J gene, CDR3 DNA, CDR3 protein. The D gene is left open where the match is weak. Clone size is given for some rows only: seen once, a few or many times, or a class if the clone is expanded.

v_gene: TRBV3-1/TRBV3-2; abundance: once; d_gene: .; j_gene: TRBJ2-7; CDR3nt: TGTGCCAGCAGCCAAGGGAGACGGAGCGAGCAGTACTTC; CDR3aa: CASSQGRRSEQYF
v_gene: TRBV27; abundance: .; d_gene: TRBD2; j_gene: TRBJ2-1; CDR3nt: TGTGCCAGCAGTTTCCGGTTTAGCGGGGGCCGAACCTACAATGAGCAGTTCTTC; CDR3aa: CASSFRFSGGRTYNEQFF
v_gene: TRBV6-6; abundance: .; d_gene: TRBD2; j_gene: TRBJ2-5; CDR3nt: TGTGCCAGCAGCCGGGGGGGGCAAGAGACCCAGTACTTC; CDR3aa: CASSRGGQETQYF
v_gene: TRBV7-9; abundance: .; d_gene: .; j_gene: TRBJ1-2; CDR3nt: TGTGCCAGCAGCTTCGACAGGCTGTACTATGGCTACACCTTC; CDR3aa: CASSFDRLYYGYTF
v_gene: TRBV5-6; abundance: .; d_gene: TRBD2; j_gene: TRBJ2-2; CDR3nt: TGTGCCAGCAGCAACATGAACCGGGGGGGGCCAAGGGGCACCGGGGAGCTGTTTTTT; CDR3aa: CASSNMNRGGPRGTGELFF
v_gene: TRBV18; abundance: .; d_gene: .; j_gene: TRBJ2-7; CDR3nt: TGTGCCAGCTCCCAGGCCGATTACGAGCAGTACTTC; CDR3aa: CASSQADYEQYF
v_gene: TRBV7-9; abundance: .; d_gene: .; j_gene: TRBJ1-1; CDR3nt: TGTGCCAGCAGCTTAGACCAGCGCTACACTGAAGCTTTCTTT; CDR3aa: CASSLDQRYTEAFF
v_gene: TRBV10-1; abundance: .; d_gene: .; j_gene: TRBJ1-1; CDR3nt: TGCGCCAGCAGTGCTTCCATGAACACTGAAGCTTTCTTT; CDR3aa: CASSASMNTEAFF
v_gene: TRBV4-1; abundance: .; d_gene: .; j_gene: TRBJ2-1; CDR3nt: TGCGCCAGCAGCCAACGGGACGCAAGAGGTAATGAGCAGTTCTTC; CDR3aa: CASSQRDARGNEQFF
v_gene: TRBV2; abundance: .; d_gene: .; j_gene: TRBJ2-1; CDR3nt: TGTGCCAGCCAACCTAAACAGGCTTACAATGAGCAGTTCTTC; CDR3aa: CASQPKQAYNEQFF
v_gene: TRBV10-2; abundance: .; d_gene: .; j_gene: TRBJ2-2; CDR3nt: TGCGCCAGCAGTGAGGGGCCCGGGGAGCTGTTTTTT; CDR3aa: CASSEGPGELFF
v_gene: TRBV29-1; abundance: .; d_gene: TRBD1; j_gene: TRBJ1-2; CDR3nt: TGCAGCGTTGGGGCAGGGGGTAACTATGGCTACACCTTC; CDR3aa: CSVGAGGNYGYTF
v_gene: TRBV14; abundance: .; d_gene: .; j_gene: TRBJ2-7; CDR3nt: TGTGCCAGCAGCTTGACCGGGGGTGGGTACGAGCAGTACTTC; CDR3aa: CASSLTGGGYEQYF
v_gene: TRBV19; abundance: .; d_gene: TRBD1; j_gene: TRBJ1-2; CDR3nt: TGTGCCAGTAGTAGCGGGACAGGGGGCAATGGCTACACCTTC; CDR3aa: CASSSGTGGNGYTF
v_gene: TRBV6-1; abundance: .; d_gene: .; j_gene: TRBJ1-1; CDR3nt: TGTGCCAGCAGTGAAGGATCGGGGACGGGCACTGAAGCTTTCTTT; CDR3aa: CASSEGSGTGTEAFF